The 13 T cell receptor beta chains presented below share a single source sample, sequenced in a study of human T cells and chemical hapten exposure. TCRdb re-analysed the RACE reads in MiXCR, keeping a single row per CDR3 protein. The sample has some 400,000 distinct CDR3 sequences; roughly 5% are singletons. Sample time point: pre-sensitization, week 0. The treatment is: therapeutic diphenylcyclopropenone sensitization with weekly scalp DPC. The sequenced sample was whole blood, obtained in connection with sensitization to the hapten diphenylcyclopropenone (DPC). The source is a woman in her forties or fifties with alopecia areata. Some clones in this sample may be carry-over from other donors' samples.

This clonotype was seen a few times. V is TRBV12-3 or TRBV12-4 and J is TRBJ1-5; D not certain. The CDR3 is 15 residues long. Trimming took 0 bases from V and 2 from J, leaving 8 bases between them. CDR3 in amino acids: CASSLARAGNQPQHF. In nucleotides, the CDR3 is TGTGCCAGCAGTTTAGCAAGGGCGGGCAATCAGCCCCAGCATTTT.

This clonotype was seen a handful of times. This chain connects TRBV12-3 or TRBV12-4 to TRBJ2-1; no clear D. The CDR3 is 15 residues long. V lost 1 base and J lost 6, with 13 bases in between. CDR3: CASSLEQVGRNEQFF. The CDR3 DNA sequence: TGTGCCAGCAGTTTAGAGCAGGTGGGTCGCAATGAGCAGTTCTTC.

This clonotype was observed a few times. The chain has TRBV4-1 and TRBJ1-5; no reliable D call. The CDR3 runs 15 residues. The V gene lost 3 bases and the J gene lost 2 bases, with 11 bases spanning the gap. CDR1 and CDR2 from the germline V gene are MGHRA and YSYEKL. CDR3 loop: CASSHPPGGNQPQHF. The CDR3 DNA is TGCGCCAGCAGCCACCCGCCTGGGGGCAATCAGCCCCAGCATTTT.

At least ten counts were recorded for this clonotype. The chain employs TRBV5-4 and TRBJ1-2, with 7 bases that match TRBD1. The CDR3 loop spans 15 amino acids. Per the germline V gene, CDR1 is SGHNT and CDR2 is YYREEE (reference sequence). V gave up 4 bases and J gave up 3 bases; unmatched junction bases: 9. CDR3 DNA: TGTGCCAGCAGCCATAACAGGGGTTTAGACTATGGCTACACCTTC. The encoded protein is CASSHNRGLDYGYTF.

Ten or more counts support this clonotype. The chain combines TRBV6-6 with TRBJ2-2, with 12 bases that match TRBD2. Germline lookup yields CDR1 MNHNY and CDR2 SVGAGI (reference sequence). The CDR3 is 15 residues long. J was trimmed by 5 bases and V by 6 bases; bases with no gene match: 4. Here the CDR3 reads CASRTSGRRTGELFF. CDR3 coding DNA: TGTGCCAGCAGGACTAGCGGGAGACGAACCGGGGAGCTGTTTTTT.

The CDR3 sequence: CASSPERETQYF. CDR3 coding DNA: TGTGCCAGCTCGCCCGAAAGAGAGACCCAGTACTTC. The chain links TRBV18 to TRBJ2-5, with D uncertain. This CDR3 region has 12 residues. Looked up from germline, CDR1 is KGHSH and CDR2 is LQKENI. V was trimmed by 6 bases and J by 4 bases, leaving 9 bases between them.

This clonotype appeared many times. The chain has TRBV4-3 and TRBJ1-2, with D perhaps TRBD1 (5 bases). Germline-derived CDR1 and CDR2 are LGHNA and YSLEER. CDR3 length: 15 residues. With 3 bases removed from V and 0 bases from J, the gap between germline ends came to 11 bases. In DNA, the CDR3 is TGCGCCAGCAGCCATGGGACCGCGACTAACTATGGCTACACCTTC. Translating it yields CASSHGTATNYGYTF.

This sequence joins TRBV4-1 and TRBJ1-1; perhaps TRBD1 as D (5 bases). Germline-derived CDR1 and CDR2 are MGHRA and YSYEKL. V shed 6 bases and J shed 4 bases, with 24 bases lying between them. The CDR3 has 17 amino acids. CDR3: CASSPTGANSRGTEAFF. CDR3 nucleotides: TGCGCCAGCAGTCCGACTGGCGCCAACTCAAGGGGCACTGAAGCTTTCTTT.

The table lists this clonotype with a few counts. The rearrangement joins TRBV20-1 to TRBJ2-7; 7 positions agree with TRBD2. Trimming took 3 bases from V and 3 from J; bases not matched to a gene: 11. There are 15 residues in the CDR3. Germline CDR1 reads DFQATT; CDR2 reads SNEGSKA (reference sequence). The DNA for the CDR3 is TGCAGTGCTAGGTCCCCTAGCGGATTATACTACGAGCAGTACTTC. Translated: CSARSPSGLYYEQYF.

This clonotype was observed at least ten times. The chain's CDR3 is CASREQSYEQYF. The CDR3 region has the DNA TGTGCCAGCAGGGAACAGTCCTACGAGCAGTACTTC. The chain links TRBV11-2 to TRBJ2-7; D remains ambiguous. The CDR3 extends over 12 amino acids. The germline CDR1 and CDR2 sequences are SGHAT and FQNNGV. V shed 6 bases and J shed 1 base, with 7 bases lying between them.

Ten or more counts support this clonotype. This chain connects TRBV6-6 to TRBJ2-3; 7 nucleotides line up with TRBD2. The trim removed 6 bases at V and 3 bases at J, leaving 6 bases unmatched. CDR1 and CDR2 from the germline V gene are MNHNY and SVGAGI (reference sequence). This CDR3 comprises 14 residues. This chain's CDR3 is CASSSSGWTDTQYF. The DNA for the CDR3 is TGTGCCAGCAGCTCTAGCGGTTGGACAGATACGCAGTATTTT.

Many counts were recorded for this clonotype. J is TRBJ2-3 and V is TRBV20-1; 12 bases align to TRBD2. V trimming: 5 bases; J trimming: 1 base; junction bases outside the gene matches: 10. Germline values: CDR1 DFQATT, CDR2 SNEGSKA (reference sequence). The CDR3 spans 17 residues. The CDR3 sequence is CSAAELAGGRGTDTQYF. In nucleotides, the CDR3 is TGCAGTGCTGCCGAACTAGCGGGGGGAAGAGGCACAGATACGCAGTATTTT.

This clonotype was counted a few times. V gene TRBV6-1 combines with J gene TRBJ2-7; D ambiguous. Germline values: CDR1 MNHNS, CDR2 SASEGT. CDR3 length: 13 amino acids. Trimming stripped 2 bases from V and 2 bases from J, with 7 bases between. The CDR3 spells CASSERSAYEQYF. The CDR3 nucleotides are TGTGCCAGCAGTGAAAGGTCGGCCTACGAGCAGTACTTC.